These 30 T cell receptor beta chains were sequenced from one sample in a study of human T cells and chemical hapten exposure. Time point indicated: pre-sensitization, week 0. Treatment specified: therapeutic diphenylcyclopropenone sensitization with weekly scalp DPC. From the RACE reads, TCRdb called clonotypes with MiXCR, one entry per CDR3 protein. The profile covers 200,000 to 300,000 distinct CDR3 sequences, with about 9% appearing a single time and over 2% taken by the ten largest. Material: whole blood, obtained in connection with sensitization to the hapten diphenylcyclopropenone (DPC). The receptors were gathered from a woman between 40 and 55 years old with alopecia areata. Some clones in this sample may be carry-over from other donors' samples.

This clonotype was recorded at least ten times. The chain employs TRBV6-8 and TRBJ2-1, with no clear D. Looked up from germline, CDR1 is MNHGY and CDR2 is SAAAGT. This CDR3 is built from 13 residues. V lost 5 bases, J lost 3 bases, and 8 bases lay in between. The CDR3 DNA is TGTGCCAGCAGTAGATGTGACTACAATGAGCAGTTCTTC. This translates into CASSRCDYNEQFF.

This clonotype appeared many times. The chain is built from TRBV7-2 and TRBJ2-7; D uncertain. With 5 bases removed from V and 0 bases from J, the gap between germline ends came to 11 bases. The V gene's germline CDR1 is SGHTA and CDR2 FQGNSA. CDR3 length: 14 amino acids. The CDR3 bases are TGTGCCAGCAGCCCCCGGCGTAGCTCCTACGAGCAGTACTTC. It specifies CASSPRRSSYEQYF.

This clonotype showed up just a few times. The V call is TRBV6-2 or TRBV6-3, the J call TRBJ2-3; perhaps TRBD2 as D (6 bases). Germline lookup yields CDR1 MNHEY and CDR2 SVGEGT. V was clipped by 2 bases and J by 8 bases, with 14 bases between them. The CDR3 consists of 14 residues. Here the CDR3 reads CASSYEGGAGTQYF. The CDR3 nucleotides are TGTGCCAGCAGTTACGAAGGCGGGGCCGGTACGCAGTATTTT.

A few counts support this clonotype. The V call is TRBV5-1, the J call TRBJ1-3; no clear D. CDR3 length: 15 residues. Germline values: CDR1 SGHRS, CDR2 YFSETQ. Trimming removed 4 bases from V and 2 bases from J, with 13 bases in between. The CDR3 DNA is TGCGCCAGCAGCCTCCCGAGGCACCCTGGAAACACCATATATTTT. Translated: CASSLPRHPGNTIYF. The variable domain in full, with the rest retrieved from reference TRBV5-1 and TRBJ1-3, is KAGVTQTPRYLIKTRGQQVTLSCSPISGHRSVSWYQQTPGQGLQFLFEYFSETQRNKGNFPGRFSGRQFSNSRSEMNVSTLELGDSALYLCASSLPRHPGNTIYFGEGSWLTVV.

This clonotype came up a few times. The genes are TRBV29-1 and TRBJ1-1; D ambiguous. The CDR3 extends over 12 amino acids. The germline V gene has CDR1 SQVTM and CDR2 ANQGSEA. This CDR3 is CGGKEFNTEAFF. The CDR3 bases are TGCGGTGGGAAGGAGTTCAACACTGAAGCTTTCTTT.

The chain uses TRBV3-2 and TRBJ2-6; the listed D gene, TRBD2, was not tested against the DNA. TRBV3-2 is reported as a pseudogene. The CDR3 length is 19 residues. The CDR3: CASSPRDYRLSSGANVLTF. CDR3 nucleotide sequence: TGTGCCAGCAGCCCGAGGGACTATCGCCTTTCCTCCGGGGCCAACGTCCTGACTTTC.

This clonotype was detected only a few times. CDR3 sequence (DNA): TGTGCCAGCAGCCAAGATCTTGCGGGAGGGCCGGTTGAGCAGTTCTTC. Its protein product is CASSQDLAGGPVEQFF. This chain joins TRBV3-1 and TRBJ2-1, with TRBD2 identical over 9 bases. Germline V gene lookup returns CDR1 LGHDT and CDR2 YNNKEL (reference sequence). The CDR3 is made up of 16 amino acids. Trimming at V came to 0 bases and at J to 9 bases, leaving 9 bases not matched to a gene.

DNA of the CDR3: TGCAGTGCCGGAGACAGGGGGCCTGAGGGCTACACCTTC. Translation gives CSAGDRGPEGYTF. The chain recombines TRBV20-1 with TRBJ1-2; 10 nucleotides align to TRBD1. CDR1 and CDR2 from the germline V gene are DFQATT and SNEGSKA (reference sequence). V dropped 6 bases and J dropped 8; count of bases not matched to a gene: 9. The CDR3 totals 13 residues.

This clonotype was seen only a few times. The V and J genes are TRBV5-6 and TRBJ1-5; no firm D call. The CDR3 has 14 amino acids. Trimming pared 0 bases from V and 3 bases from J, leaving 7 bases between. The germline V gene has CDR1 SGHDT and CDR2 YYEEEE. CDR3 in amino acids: CASSLGRNNQPQHF. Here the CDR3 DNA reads TGTGCCAGCAGCTTGGGCAGGAACAATCAGCCCCAGCATTTT.

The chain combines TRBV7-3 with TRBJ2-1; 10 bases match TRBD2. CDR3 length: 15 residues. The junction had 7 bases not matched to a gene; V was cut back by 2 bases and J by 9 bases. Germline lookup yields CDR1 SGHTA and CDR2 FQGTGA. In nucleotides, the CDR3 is TGTGCCAGCAGCTTAGCCGGGACTAGCGTAACTGAGCAGTTCTTC. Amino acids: CASSLAGTSVTEQFF.

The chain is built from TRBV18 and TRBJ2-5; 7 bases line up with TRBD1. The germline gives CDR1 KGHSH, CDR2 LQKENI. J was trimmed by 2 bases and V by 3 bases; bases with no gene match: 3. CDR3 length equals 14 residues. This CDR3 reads CASSPGQRQETQYF. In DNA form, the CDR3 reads TGTGCCAGCTCACCGGGACAGCGGCAAGAGACCCAGTACTTC.

The CDR3 nucleotides read TGCAGTGCTGACAATGCGGGGGATGGTGGCACAGATACGCAGTATTTT. Its translation is CSADNAGDGGTDTQYF. V usage is TRBV20-1 and J usage is TRBJ2-3; 7 bases are a match to TRBD2. CDR3 size: 16 residues. V shed 5 bases and J 1 base; nucleotides not matched to a gene: 12. CDR1 is DFQATT and CDR2 is SNEGSKA in the germline V gene (reference sequence).

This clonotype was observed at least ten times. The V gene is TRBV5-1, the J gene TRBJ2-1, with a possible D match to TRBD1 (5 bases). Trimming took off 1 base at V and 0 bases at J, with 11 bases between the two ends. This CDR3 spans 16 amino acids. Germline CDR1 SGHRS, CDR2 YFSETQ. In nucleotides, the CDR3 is TGCGCCAGCAGCTTGCCCCAGGGATACTCCTACAATGAGCAGTTCTTC. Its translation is CASSLPQGYSYNEQFF.

CDR3 bases: TGTGCCAGCAGTCAGAGACAGGACAATTCACCCCTCCACTTT. The encoded protein is CASSQRQDNSPLHF. This chain uses TRBV6-5 with TRBJ1-6; tentative D call: TRBD1 (6 bases). The CDR3 is made up of 14 amino acids. V lost 5 bases and J lost 7, with 12 bases in between. Per the germline V gene, CDR1 is MNHEY and CDR2 is SVGAGI.

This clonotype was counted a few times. CDR3 in DNA: TGCAGTGCTTATAAGACAGGTCTCTCTGGAAACACCATATATTTT. It yields the protein CSAYKTGLSGNTIYF. This sequence joins TRBV20-1 and TRBJ1-3; D possibly corresponds to TRBD1 (6 bases). V was pared by 5 bases and J by 0 bases, with 14 bases between. CDR3 length: 15 residues. From germline, CDR1 is DFQATT and CDR2 SNEGSKA (reference sequence).

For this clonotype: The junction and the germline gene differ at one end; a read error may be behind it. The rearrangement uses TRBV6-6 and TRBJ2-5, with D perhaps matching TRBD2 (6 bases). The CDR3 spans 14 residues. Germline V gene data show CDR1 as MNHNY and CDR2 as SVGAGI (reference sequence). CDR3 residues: CASSYKKELPRGNF. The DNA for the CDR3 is TGTGCCAGCAGTTACAAAAAAGAACTCCCGCGGGGCAACTTC.

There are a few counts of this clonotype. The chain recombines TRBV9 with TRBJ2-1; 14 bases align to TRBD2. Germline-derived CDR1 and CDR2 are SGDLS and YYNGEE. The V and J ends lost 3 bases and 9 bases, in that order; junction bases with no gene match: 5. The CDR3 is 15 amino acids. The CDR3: CASSEGLAGAAEQFF. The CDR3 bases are TGTGCCAGCAGCGAGGGACTAGCGGGAGCTGCTGAGCAGTTCTTC.

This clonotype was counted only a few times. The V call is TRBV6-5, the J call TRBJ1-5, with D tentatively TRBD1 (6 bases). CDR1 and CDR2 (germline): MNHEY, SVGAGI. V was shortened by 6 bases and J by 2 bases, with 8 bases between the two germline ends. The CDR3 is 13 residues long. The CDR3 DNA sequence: TGTGCCAGCAGAGGGGGTGGCAATCAGCCCCAGCATTTT. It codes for CASRGGGNQPQHF.

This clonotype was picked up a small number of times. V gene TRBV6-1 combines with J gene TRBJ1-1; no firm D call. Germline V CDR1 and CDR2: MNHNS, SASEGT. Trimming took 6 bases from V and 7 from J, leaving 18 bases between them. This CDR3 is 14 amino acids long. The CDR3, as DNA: TGTGCCAGCAGCCCGGCGGCTACCCCAGTTGAAGCTTTCTTT. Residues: CASSPAATPVEAFF.

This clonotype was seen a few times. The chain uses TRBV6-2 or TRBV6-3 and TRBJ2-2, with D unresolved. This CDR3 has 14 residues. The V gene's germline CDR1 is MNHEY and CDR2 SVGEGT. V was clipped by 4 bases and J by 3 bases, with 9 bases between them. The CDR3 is CASSFLPHTGELFF. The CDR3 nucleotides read TGTGCCAGCAGTTTCTTACCTCACACCGGGGAGCTGTTTTTT.

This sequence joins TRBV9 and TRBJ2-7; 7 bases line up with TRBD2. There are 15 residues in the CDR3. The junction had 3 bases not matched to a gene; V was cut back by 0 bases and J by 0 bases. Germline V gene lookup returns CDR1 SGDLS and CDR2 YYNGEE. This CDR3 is CASSVERDASYEQYF. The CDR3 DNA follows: TGTGCCAGCAGCGTAGAGCGGGACGCCTCCTACGAGCAGTACTTC. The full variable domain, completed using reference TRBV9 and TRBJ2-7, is DSGVTQTPKHLITATGQRVTLRCSPRSGDLSVYWYQQSLDQGLQFLIQYYNGEERAKGNILERFSAQQFPDLHSELNLSSLELGDSALYFCASSVERDASYEQYFGPGTRLTVT.

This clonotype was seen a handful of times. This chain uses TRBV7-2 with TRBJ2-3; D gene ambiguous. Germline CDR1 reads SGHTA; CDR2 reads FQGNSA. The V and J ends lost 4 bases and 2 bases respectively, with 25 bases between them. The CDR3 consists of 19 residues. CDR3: CASSSSPPAAISATDTQYF. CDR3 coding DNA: TGTGCCAGCAGCTCCTCCCCTCCGGCCGCTATCTCCGCCACAGATACGCAGTATTTT.

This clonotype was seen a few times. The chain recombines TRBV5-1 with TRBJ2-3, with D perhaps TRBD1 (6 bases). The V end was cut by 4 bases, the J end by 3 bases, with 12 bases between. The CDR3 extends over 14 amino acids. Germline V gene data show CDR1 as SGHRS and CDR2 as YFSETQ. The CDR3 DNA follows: TGCGCCAGCAGCGATTCCACAGGGACAGATACGCAGTATTTT. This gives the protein CASSDSTGTDTQYF.

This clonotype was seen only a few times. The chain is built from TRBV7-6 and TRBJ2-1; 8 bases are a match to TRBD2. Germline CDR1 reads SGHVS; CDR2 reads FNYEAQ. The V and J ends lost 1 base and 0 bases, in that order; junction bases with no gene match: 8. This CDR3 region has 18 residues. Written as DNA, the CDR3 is TGTGCCAGCAGCTTAGATCGCGGGGGGATGGTCTCCTACAATGAGCAGTTCTTC. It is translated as CASSLDRGGMVSYNEQFF.

This CDR3 reads CASSSVRLAGVNEQFF. Written as DNA, the CDR3 is TGTGCCAGCAGCTCCGTTCGGCTAGCGGGAGTCAATGAGCAGTTCTTC. V is TRBV11-2 and J is TRBJ2-1; TRBD2 matches 10 bases. Germline-derived CDR1 and CDR2 are SGHAT and FQNNGV. V shed 4 bases, J shed 6 bases, and the junction held 9 bases outside the gene matches. The CDR3 length is 16 residues. Together with reference TRBV11-2 and TRBJ2-1, the CDR3 gives the full variable domain: EAGVAQSPRYKIIEKRQSVAFWCNPISGHATLYWYQQILGQGPKLLIQFQNNGVVDDSQLPKDRFSAERLKGVDSTLKIQPAKLEDSAVYLCASSSVRLAGVNEQFFGPGTRLTVL.

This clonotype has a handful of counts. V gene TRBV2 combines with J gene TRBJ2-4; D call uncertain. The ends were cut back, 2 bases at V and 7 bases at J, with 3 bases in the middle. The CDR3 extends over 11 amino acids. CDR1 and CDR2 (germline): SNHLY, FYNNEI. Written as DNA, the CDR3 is TGTGCCAGCAGTGAATACAACATTCAGTACTTC. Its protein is CASSEYNIQYF. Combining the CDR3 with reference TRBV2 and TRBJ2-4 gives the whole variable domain EPEVTQTPSHQVTQMGQEVILRCVPISNHLYFYWYRQILGQKVEFLVSFYNNEISEKSEIFDDQFSVERPDGSNFTLKIRSTKLEDSAMYFCASSEYNIQYFGAGTRLSVL.

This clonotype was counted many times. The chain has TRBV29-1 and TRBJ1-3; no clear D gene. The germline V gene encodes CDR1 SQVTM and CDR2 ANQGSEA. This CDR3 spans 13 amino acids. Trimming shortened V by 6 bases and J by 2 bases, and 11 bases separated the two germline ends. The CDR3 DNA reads TGCAGCGTGGGAATAACAACTGGAAACACCATATATTTT. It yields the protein CSVGITTGNTIYF.

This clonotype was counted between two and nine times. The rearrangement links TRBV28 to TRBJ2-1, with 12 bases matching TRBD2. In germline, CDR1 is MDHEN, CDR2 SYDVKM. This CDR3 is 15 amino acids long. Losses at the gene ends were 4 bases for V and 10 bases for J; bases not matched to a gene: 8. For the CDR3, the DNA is TGTGCCAGCAGTTCGTCACTAGCGGGAGGTGGCGAGCAGTTCTTC. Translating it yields CASSSSLAGGGEQFF.

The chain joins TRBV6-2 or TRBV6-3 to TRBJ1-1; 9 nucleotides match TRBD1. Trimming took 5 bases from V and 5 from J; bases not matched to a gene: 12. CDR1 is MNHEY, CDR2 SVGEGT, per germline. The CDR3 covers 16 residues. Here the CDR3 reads CASSNAGTGRGTEAFF. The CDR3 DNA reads TGTGCCAGCAGTAACGCCGGGACAGGGAGAGGAACTGAAGCTTTCTTT.

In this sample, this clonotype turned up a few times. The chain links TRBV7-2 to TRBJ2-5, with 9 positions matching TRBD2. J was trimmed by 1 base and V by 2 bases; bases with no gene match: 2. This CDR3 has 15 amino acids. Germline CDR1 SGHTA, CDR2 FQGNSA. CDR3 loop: CASSLLAGFQETQYF. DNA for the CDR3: TGTGCCAGCAGCTTACTAGCGGGATTCCAAGAGACCCAGTACTTC.